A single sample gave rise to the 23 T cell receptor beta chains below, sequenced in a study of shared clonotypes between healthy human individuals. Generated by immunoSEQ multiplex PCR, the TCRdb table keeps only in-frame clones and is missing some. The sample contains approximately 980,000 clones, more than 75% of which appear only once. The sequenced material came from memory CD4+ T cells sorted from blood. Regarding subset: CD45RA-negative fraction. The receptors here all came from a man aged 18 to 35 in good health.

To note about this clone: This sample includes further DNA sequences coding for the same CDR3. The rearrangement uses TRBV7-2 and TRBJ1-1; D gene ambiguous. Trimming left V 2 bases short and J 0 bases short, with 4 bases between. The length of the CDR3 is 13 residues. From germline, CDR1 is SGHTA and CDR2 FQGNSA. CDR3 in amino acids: CASSLSVNTEAFF. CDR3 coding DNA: TGTGCCAGCAGCTTATCCGTGAACACTGAAGCTTTCTTT.

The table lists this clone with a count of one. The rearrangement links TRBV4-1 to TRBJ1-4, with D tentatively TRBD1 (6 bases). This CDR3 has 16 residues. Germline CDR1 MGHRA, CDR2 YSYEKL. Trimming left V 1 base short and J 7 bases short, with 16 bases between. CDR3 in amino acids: CASSQVRPGEGEKLFF. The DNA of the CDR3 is TGCGCCAGCAGCCAAGTCCGTCCAGGGGAAGGTGAAAAACTGTTTTTT.

The CDR3 reads CASSFTGGSYEQYF. The CDR3 nucleotides are TGTGCCAGCAGCTTTACGGGGGGATCCTACGAGCAGTACTTC. This chain uses TRBV7-9 with TRBJ2-7, with 7 bases that match TRBD2. CDR1 SEHNR and CDR2 FQNEAQ come from the germline V gene (reference sequence). The V and J ends lost 3 bases and 1 base, in that order; junction bases with no gene match: 3. The CDR3 length is 14 residues.

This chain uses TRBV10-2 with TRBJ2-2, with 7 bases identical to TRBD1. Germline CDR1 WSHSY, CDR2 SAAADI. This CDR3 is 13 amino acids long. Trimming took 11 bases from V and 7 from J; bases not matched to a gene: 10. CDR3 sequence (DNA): TGCGCCGGTCAACAGGGGCCCAACGGGGAGCTGTTTTTT. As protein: CAGQQGPNGELFF.

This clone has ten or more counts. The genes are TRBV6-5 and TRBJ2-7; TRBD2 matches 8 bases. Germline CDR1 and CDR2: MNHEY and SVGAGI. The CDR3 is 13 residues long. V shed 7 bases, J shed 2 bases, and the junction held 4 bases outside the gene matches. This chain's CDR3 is CASTPGLAYEQYF. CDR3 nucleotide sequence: TGTGCCAGCACTCCGGGACTAGCCTACGAGCAGTACTTC.

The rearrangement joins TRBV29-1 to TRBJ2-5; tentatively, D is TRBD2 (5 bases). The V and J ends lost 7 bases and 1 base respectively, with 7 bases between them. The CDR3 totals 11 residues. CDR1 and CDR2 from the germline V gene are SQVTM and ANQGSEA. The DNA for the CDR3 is TGCAGCGCGGGAACCCAAGAGACCCAGTACTTC. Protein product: CSAGTQETQYF.

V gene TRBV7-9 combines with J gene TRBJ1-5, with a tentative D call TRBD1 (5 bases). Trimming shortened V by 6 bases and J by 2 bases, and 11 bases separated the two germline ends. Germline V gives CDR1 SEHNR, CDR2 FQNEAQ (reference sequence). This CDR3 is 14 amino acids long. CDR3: CASSSGGGNQPQHF. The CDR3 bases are TGTGCCAGCAGTAGTGGAGGGGGCAATCAGCCCCAGCATTTT.

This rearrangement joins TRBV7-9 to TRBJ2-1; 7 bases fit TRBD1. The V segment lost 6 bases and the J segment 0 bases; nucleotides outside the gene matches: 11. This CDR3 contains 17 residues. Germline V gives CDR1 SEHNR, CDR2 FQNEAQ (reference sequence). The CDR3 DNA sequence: TGTGCCAGCAGACCCGACAGGGCAGGGAGCTCCTACAATGAGCAGTTCTTC. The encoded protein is CASRPDRAGSSYNEQFF. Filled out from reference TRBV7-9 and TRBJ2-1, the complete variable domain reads DTGVSQNPRHKITKRGQNVTFRCDPISEHNRLYWYRQTLGQGPEFLTYFQNEAQLEKSRLLSDRFSAERPKGSFSTLEIQRTEQGDSAMYLCASRPDRAGSSYNEQFFGPGTRLTVL.

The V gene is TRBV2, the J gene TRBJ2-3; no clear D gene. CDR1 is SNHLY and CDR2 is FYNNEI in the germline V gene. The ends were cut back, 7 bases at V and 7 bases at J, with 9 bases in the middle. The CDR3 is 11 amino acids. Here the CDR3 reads CASNPMNTQYF. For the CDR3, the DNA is TGTGCCAGCAACCCCATGAATACGCAGTATTTT.

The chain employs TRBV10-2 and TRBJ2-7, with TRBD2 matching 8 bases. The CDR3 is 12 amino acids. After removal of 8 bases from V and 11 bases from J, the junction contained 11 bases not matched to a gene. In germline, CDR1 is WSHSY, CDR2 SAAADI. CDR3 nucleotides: TGCGCCAGCCGCATCACTAGCGGCCGGGAGTACTTC. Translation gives CASRITSGREYF.

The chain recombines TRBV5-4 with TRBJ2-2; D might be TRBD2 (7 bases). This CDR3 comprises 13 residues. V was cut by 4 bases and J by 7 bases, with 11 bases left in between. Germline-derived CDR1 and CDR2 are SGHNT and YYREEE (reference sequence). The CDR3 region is CASSRGGVGELFF. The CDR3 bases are TGTGCCAGCAGCCGAGGGGGGGTCGGGGAGCTGTTTTTT.

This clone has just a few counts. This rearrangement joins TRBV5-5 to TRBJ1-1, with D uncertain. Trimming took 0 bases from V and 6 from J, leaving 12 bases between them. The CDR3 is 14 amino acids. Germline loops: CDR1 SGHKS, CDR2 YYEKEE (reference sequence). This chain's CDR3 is CASSLGLGVSEAFF. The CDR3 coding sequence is TGTGCCAGCAGCTTGGGACTGGGAGTGTCTGAAGCTTTCTTT.

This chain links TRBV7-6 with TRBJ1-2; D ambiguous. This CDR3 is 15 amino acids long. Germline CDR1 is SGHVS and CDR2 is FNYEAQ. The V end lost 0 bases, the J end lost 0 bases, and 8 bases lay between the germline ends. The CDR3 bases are TGTGCCAGCAGCTTAGCGCCGAATTCTAACTATGGCTACACCTTC. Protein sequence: CASSLAPNSNYGYTF.

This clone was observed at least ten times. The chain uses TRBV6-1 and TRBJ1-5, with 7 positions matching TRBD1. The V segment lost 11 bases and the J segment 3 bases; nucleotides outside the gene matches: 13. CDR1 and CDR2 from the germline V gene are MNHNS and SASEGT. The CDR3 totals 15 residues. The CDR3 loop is CAGGRDSGLNQPQHF. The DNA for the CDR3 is TGTGCCGGGGGGAGGGACAGCGGCCTCAATCAGCCCCAGCATTTT.

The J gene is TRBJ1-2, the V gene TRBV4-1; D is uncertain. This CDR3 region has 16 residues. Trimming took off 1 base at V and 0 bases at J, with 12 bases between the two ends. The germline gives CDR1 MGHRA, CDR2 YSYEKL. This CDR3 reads CASSQVPTSTNYGYTF. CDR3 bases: TGCGCCAGCAGCCAAGTTCCCACATCCACTAACTATGGCTACACCTTC.

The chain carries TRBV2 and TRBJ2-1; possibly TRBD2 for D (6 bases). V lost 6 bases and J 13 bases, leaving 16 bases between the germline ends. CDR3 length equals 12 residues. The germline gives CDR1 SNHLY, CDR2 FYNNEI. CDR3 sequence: CASRTLTSSQFF. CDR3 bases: TGTGCCAGCAGAACTTTAACTAGCTCCCAGTTCTTC.

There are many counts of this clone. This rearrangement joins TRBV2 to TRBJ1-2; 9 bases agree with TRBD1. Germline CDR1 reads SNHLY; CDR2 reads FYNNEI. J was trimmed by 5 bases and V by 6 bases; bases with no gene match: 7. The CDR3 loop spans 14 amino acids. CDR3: CASSLGQGTYGYTF. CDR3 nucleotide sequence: TGTGCCAGCAGCCTCGGACAGGGGACTTATGGCTACACCTTC.

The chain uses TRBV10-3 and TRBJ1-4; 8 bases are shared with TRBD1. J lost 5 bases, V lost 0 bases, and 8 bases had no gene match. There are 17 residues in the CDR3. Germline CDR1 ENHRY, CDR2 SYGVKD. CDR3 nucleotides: TGTGCCATCAGTGAGTCAGGAGGGAGGACAGGGAATGAAAAACTGTTTTTT. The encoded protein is CAISESGGRTGNEKLFF.

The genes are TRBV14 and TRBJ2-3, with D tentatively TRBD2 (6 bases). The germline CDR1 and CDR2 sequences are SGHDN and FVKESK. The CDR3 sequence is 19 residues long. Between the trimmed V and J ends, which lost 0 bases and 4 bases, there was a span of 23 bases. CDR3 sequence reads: CASSQDRRGGIAGADTQYF. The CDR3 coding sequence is TGTGCCAGCAGCCAAGATCGTCGGGGCGGGATAGCCGGAGCAGATACGCAGTATTTT.

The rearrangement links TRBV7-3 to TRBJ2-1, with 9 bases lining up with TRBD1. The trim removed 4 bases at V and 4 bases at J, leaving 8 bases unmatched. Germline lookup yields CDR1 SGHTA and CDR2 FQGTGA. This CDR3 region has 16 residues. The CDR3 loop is CASSSSGQGGYNEQFF. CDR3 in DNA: TGTGCCAGCAGCTCCTCGGGACAGGGAGGGTACAATGAGCAGTTCTTC.

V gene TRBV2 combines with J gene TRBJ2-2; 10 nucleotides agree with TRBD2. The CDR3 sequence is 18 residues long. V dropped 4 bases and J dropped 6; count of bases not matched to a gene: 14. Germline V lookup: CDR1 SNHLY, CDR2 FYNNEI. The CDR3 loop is CASSGYGLSSGGPGELFF. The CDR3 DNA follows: TGTGCCAGCAGTGGTTATGGGTTATCTAGCGGGGGTCCCGGGGAGCTGTTTTTT. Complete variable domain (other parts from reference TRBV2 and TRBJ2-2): EPEVTQTPSHQVTQMGQEVILRCVPISNHLYFYWYRQILGQKVEFLVSFYNNEISEKSEIFDDQFSVERPDGSNFTLKIRSTKLEDSAMYFCASSGYGLSSGGPGELFFGEGSRLTVL.

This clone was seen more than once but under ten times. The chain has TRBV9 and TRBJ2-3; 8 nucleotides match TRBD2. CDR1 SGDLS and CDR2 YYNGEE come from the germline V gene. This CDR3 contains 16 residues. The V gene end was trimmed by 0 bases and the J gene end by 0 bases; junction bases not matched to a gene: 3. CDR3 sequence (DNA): TGTGCCAGCAGCGTAGCTGGCGGGGGGAGCACAGATACGCAGTATTTT. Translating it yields CASSVAGGGSTDTQYF.

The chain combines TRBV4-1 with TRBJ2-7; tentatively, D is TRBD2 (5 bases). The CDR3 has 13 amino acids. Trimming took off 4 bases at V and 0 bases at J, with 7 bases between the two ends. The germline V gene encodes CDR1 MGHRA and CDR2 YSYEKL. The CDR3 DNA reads TGCGCCAGCAGCCGAGGGCACTCCTACGAGCAGTACTTC. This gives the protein CASSRGHSYEQYF.